The subject of this entry is one TCR beta chain. The V gene's germline CDR1 is LGHDT and CDR2 YNNKEL (reference sequence). This CDR3 is built from 13 residues. Trimming cost V 1 base and J 4 bases, with 5 bases left between them. Assay: immunoSEQ multiplex PCR; the TCRdb copy retains only in-frame clones and omits some. The table includes about 130,000 clones, roughly 90% detected once. This sample is drawn from a study of T cell responses to AZD1222 COVID-19 vaccine. The TCR was taken from an adult in good health. The chain couples TRBV3-1 (or the pseudogene TRBV3-2) to TRBJ1-5; D gene unclear. This specimen was peripheral blood, taken on day 0 of AZD1222 vaccination. CDR3 DNA sequence: TGTGCCAGCAGCCAAGCGGAGAATCAGCCCCAGCATTTT. Its protein is CASSQAENQPQHF.